This T cell receptor (beta chain) is drawn from a study of blood T cells in healthy people across ages. The second PCR ran 7 to 11 cycles with a sample-barcoded 5' primer and J-beta primers. One entry per CDR3 protein results from TCRdb running MiXCR on the 5' RACE reads. Among hundreds of thousands of distinct CDR3 sequences, approximately 52% were seen once, and the ten largest hold around an eighth. The CDR3 is 12 amino acids. V shed 9 bases and J 7 bases; nucleotides not matched to a gene: 6. General study points: Per million T cells, the diversity of TCR beta decreased roughly linearly as age advanced.

This clonotype was observed at least ten times. No antigen is known for it. The sample consisted of blood. The rearrangement links TRBV12-3 or TRBV12-4 to TRBJ2-1; 7 nucleotides line up with TRBD2. This TCR came from a woman older than 75 in good health. In DNA, the CDR3 is TGTGCCAGTGTATCTAGCGGAAATGAGCAGTTCTTC. Protein product: CASVSSGNEQFF.